Below are 15 T cell receptor beta chains sequenced from a single sample in a study of blood T cell repertoires in COVID-19. Method: immunoSEQ multiplex PCR; TCRdb's copy keeps in-frame clones and lacks some. The repertoire holds some 370,000 clones, with 70% to 90% as singletons. Sequenced input: peripheral blood. The receptors here all came from a woman in her twenties or thirties with COVID-19, enrolled during active disease.

V is TRBV5-1 and J is TRBJ1-1; 8 nucleotides match TRBD1. Germline trimming cut 0 bases from V and 5 bases from J; bases unmatched to any gene: 12. This CDR3 has 17 residues. Germline CDR1 reads SGHRS; CDR2 reads YFSETQ. In nucleotides, the CDR3 is TGCGCCAGCAGCTTGGGGCCCTTGCCAGGGGGCGTGACTGAAGCTTTCTTT. As protein: CASSLGPLPGGVTEAFF.

This clone was detected once. This sequence joins TRBV11-2 and TRBJ1-1, with TRBD1 as a possible D gene (5 bases). Trimming removed 7 bases from V and 7 bases from J, with 10 bases in between. The CDR3 runs to 11 residues. CDR1 SGHAT and CDR2 FQNNGV come from the germline V gene. CDR3 loop: CASTRGGEAFF. CDR3 DNA: TGTGCCAGCACCCGGGGGGGTGAAGCTTTCTTT.

The chain joins TRBV6-4 to TRBJ2-1, with D possibly TRBD1 on 7 matching bases. The CDR3 runs 14 residues. CDR1 is MRHNA, CDR2 SNTAGT, per germline. The germline V and J ends were trimmed by 7 bases and 5 bases, with 15 bases remaining between them. The CDR3 is CASTYRGLHNEQFF. The DNA for the CDR3 is TGTGCCAGCACTTACAGGGGACTTCACAATGAGCAGTTCTTC.

This chain joins TRBV30 and TRBJ1-4; 10 bases are a match to TRBD1. Losses at the gene ends were 5 bases for V and 8 bases for J; bases not matched to a gene: 8. The germline CDR1 and CDR2 sequences are GTSNPN and SVGIG (reference sequence). The CDR3 runs to 14 residues. CDR3 region: CAWRFGTGDEKLFF. The CDR3 region has the DNA TGTGCCTGGCGGTTTGGGACAGGGGACGAAAAACTGTTTTTT.

CDR3 DNA: TGTGCCAGCTCACCACGACGGGAAGGGACTGAAGCTTTCTTT. Translation gives CASSPRREGTEAFF. The chain uses TRBV18 and TRBJ1-1, with D uncertain. Germline loops: CDR1 KGHSH, CDR2 LQKENI. CDR3 length: 14 residues. V gave up 1 base and J gave up 5 bases, with 11 bases separating them.

The chain has TRBV6-5 and TRBJ2-5, with D perhaps TRBD2 (7 bases). The V end lost 5 bases, the J end lost 9 bases, and 22 bases lay between the germline ends. There are 15 residues in the CDR3. Germline V gene sequence: CDR1 MNHEY, CDR2 SVGAGI. The CDR3, as DNA: TGTGCCAGCAGTACTTTTGGGGGGGGCCGCAACCCCCAGTACTTC. Protein product: CASSTFGGGRNPQYF.

The chain employs TRBV30 and TRBJ2-2; 10 bases are shared with TRBD2. The germline gives CDR1 GTSNPN, CDR2 SVGIG (reference sequence). V shed 3 bases and J 5 bases; nucleotides not matched to a gene: 6. CDR3 length equals 15 residues. For the CDR3, the DNA is TGTGCCTGGAGCGGTCTAGCGGGAGTGACCGGGGAGCTGTTTTTT. Translation: CAWSGLAGVTGELFF. Full variable domain (missing parts from reference TRBV30 and TRBJ2-2): SQTIHQWPATLVQPVGSPLSLECTVEGTSNPNLYWYRQAAGRGLQLLFYSVGIGQISSEVPQNLSASRPQDRQFILSSKKLLLSDSGFYLCAWSGLAGVTGELFFGEGSRLTVL.

The CDR3 coding sequence is TGTGCCAGCAGACCCGGGACTAGCTACAACGAGCAGTACTTC. Translating it yields CASRPGTSYNEQYF. The chain has TRBV2 and TRBJ2-7, with 9 bases aligning to TRBD2. The CDR3 has 14 residues. Germline CDR1 reads SNHLY; CDR2 reads FYNNEI. Germline trimming cut 6 bases from V and 5 bases from J; bases unmatched to any gene: 8.

The chain recombines TRBV3-1 (or the pseudogene TRBV3-2) with TRBJ1-2, with TRBD1 matching 7 bases. Germline lookup yields CDR1 LGHDT and CDR2 YNNKEL (reference sequence). The CDR3 is 14 amino acids. V lost 8 bases to trimming and J lost 12 bases; unmatched junction nucleotides: 18. CDR3: CASGFADRRSFHTF. The CDR3 DNA sequence: TGTGCCAGCGGATTCGCGGACAGGCGCTCATTCCACACCTTC.

V usage is TRBV11-2 and J usage is TRBJ2-7, with D unresolved. The V and J ends lost 5 bases and 4 bases respectively, with 9 bases between them. The germline V gene encodes CDR1 SGHAT and CDR2 FQNNGV. The CDR3 runs 12 residues. CDR3 sequence: CASSPSLYEQYF. CDR3 DNA sequence: TGTGCCAGCAGCCCGTCTTTATACGAGCAGTACTTC.

CDR3 protein: CASSLPGQGLNEQFF. The CDR3 DNA follows: TGTGCCAGCAGCTTGCCCGGACAGGGGCTTAATGAGCAGTTCTTC. The chain joins TRBV5-6 to TRBJ2-1, with 9 bases identical to TRBD1. Germline V gene data show CDR1 as SGHDT and CDR2 as YYEEEE. The CDR3 has 15 amino acids. V dropped 1 base and J dropped 7; count of bases not matched to a gene: 6. The full variable domain, with the rest looked up from reference TRBV5-6 and TRBJ2-1, is DAGVTQSPTHLIKTRGQQVTLRCSPKSGHDTVSWYQQALGQGPQFIFQYYEEEERQRGNFPDRFSGHQFPNYSSELNVNALLLGDSALYLCASSLPGQGLNEQFFGPGTRLTVL.

The chain uses TRBV7-2 and TRBJ2-2; D possibly corresponds to TRBD1 (5 bases). This CDR3 is 15 amino acids long. V was trimmed by 1 base and J by 7 bases, leaving 13 bases between them. Looked up from germline, CDR1 is SGHTA and CDR2 is FQGNSA. The CDR3 is CASSLEVTVIGELFF. As DNA, the CDR3 is TGTGCCAGCAGCTTAGAAGTGACAGTTATCGGGGAGCTGTTTTTT.

The genes are TRBV2 and TRBJ2-5; 10 bases fit TRBD1. V was pared by 6 bases and J by 5 bases, with 6 bases of the junction left unmatched. CDR3 length: 14 residues. Germline loops: CDR1 SNHLY, CDR2 FYNNEI. The CDR3, as DNA: TGTGCCAGCAGAGGGACAGGGGTATCCGAGACCCAGTACTTC. The encoded protein is CASRGTGVSETQYF.

The chain is built from TRBV6-5 and TRBJ2-3; D perhaps matches TRBD1 (5 bases). V lost 6 bases to trimming and J lost 0 bases, with 13 bases between them. Per the germline V gene, CDR1 is MNHEY and CDR2 is SVGAGI. The CDR3 spans 15 residues. CDR3 coding DNA: TGTGCCAGCAGCAATAGGGGCTCTAGCACAGATACGCAGTATTTT. Translating gives CASSNRGSSTDTQYF.

The chain joins TRBV24-1 to TRBJ2-7; 9 bases map to TRBD2. Germline V gene sequence: CDR1 KGHDR, CDR2 SFDVKD. The CDR3 is 15 residues long. V gave up 3 bases and J gave up 5 bases; unmatched junction bases: 7. The CDR3, as DNA: TGTGCCACCAGTGATAAAAGCGGGAGGATCGACGAGCAGTACTTC. Translating it yields CATSDKSGRIDEQYF.